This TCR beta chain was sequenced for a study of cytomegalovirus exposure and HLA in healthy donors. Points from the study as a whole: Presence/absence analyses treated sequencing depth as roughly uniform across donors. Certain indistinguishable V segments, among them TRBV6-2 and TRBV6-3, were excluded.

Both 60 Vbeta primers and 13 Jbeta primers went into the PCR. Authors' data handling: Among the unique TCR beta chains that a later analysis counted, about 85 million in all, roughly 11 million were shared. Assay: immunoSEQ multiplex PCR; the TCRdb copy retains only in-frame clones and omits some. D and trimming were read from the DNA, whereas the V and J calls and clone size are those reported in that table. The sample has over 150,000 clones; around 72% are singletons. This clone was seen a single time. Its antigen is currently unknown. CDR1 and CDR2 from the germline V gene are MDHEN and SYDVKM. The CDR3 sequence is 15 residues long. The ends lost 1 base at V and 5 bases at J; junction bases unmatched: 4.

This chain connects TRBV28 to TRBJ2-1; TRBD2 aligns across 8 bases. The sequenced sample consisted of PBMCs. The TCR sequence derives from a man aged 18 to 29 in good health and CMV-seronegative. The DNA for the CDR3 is TGTGCCAGCAGTTTATCCGGGAGGGCCCACAATGAGCAGTTCTTC. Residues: CASSLSGRAHNEQFF. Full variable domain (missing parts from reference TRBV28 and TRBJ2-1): DVKVTQSSRYLVKRTGEKVFLECVQDMDHENMFWYRQDPGLGLRLIYFSYDVKMKEKGDIPEGYSVSREKKERFSLILESASTNQTSMYLCASSLSGRAHNEQFFGPGTRLTVL.